Listed below are T cell receptor beta chains from one sample, sequenced in a study of T cell responses to AZD1222 COVID-19 vaccine. Produced via immunoSEQ multiplex PCR; TCRdb's table is partial and in-frame only. The repertoire includes about 86,000 clones, over 75% of them detected once, and around an eighth sits in the top ten. Specimen: peripheral blood, collected 28 days after the second AZD1222 dose. The receptor source for this set is an adult who received the AZD1222 COVID-19 vaccine. CDR3s include the opening cysteine and the closing phenylalanine or tryptophan. Each record gives: clone size, V gene, J gene, D gene, CDR3 DNA, CDR3 protein. A D gene is named only where the DNA matches it firmly. Only part of the rows carry a size: once, few, many, or a class if the clone is expanded.

NA	TRBV30	TRBJ2-7	NA	TGTGCCTGGAGTGTTGACGGCGAGCAGTACTTC	CAWSVDGEQYF
NA	TRBV6-2/TRBV6-3	TRBJ1-1	NA	TGTGCCAGCAGTTCCCTAGGGCAGGGGATTACTGAAGCTTTCTTT	CASSSLGQGITEAFF
NA	TRBV5-1	TRBJ2-5	NA	TGCGCCAGCAGCTCCGAGGGTTACGACCGGGAGACCCAGTACTTC	CASSSEGYDRETQYF
NA	TRBV5-1	TRBJ2-7	TRBD1	TGCGCCAGCAGATCCGGGACAGGGAGGGACGAGCAGTACTTC	CASRSGTGRDEQYF
once	TRBV9	TRBJ1-4	TRBD1	TGTGCCAGCAGCCAACAGGGGGCGAATGAAAAACTGTTTTTT	CASSQQGANEKLFF
NA	TRBV7-8	TRBJ2-5	NA	TGTGCCAGCAGCCCTCAACGGGAGACCCAGTACTTC	CASSPQRETQYF
NA	TRBV11-2	TRBJ2-1	TRBD2	TGTGCCAGCAGCTTAATATGGGAGGGATCCAATGAGCAGTTCTTC	CASSLIWEGSNEQFF
NA	TRBV6-5	TRBJ1-6	NA	TGTGCCAGCAGTTCGATATCGGGGGATTCACCCCTCCACTTT	CASSSISGDSPLHF
NA	TRBV6-1	TRBJ1-5	NA	TGTGCCAGCAGTGAACACGGAGATCAGCCCCAGCATTTT	CASSEHGDQPQHF
NA	TRBV19	TRBJ1-3	NA	TGTGCCAGTAACAGAGACAGGTCTGGAAACACCATATATTTT	CASNRDRSGNTIYF
NA	TRBV5-5	TRBJ2-2	NA	TGTGCCAGCAGCCCCGGACAGCGTCGCTTCACCGGGGAGCTGTTTTTT	CASSPGQRRFTGELFF
few	TRBV2	TRBJ2-3	NA	TGTGCCAGCATCCGTACTCTGATTAGCACAGATACGCAGTATTTT	CASIRTLISTDTQYF
NA	TRBV3-1/TRBV3-2	TRBJ2-3	TRBD1	TGTGCCAGCAGCCAGACAGGGGTCACAGATACGCAGTATTTT	CASSQTGVTDTQYF
once	TRBV7-2	TRBJ2-2	TRBD2	TGTGCCAGCAGCTTAGTTAGCGGGAACGGGGAGCTGTTTTTT	CASSLVSGNGELFF
NA	TRBV2	TRBJ1-5	NA	TGTGCCAGCCGACTGGGTGGAGATCAGCCCCAGCATTTT	CASRLGGDQPQHF
NA	TRBV28	TRBJ2-2	NA	TGTGCCAGCACCTCTAGTGTGGGGGGCGCAGCCGGGGAGCTGTTTTTT	CASTSSVGGAAGELFF
NA	TRBV30	TRBJ1-4	NA	TGTGCCTGGAGTTCTCCGGGGAGGGATGAAAAACTGTTTTTT	CAWSSPGRDEKLFF
once	TRBV9	TRBJ1-6	NA	TGTGCCAGCAGCGCCCAGGGCTCCTATAATTCACCCCTCCACTTT	CASSAQGSYNSPLHF
NA	TRBV29-1	TRBJ1-4	TRBD1	TGCAGCGTTGAAGGGACAGGGGAGGAAGAACTGTTTTTT	CSVEGTGEEELFF
NA	TRBV2	TRBJ1-6	TRBD1	TGTGCCTCTAGGACAGGACAACAGAATTCACCCCTCCACTTT	CASRTGQQNSPLHF
NA	TRBV7-3	TRBJ2-5	TRBD2	TGTGCCAGCAGCTTTCGCGGGGGGGCCGGTGAGACCCAGTACTTC	CASSFRGGAGETQYF
NA	TRBV5-5	TRBJ2-1	TRBD2	TGTGCCAGCGGATGGACTAGCGGGAGGGGCTTACTCGGGGAGCAGTTCTTC	CASGWTSGRGLLGEQFF
NA	TRBV9	TRBJ1-1	NA	TGTGCCAGCAGCGTGGGGGGGGGTTCCACTGAAGCTTTCTTT	CASSVGGGSTEAFF
NA	TRBV7-2	TRBJ2-5	TRBD2	TGTGCCAGCAGCTTCGGGACTAGGGGGACCCAGTACTTC	CASSFGTRGTQYF
NA	TRBV18	TRBJ2-2	TRBD2	TGTGCCAGCTCCTCTAGCGGGACCGGGGAGCTGTTTTTT	CASSSSGTGELFF
few	TRBV27	TRBJ1-6	TRBD1	TGTGCCAGCAGTTTCCGAGACAGGGGTTCACCCCTCCACTTT	CASSFRDRGSPLHF
NA	TRBV11-2	TRBJ1-3	TRBD1	TGTGCCAGCAGCCCTCGGGACAGGGTATCAGGAAACACCATATATTTT	CASSPRDRVSGNTIYF
NA	TRBV5-4	TRBJ2-3	NA	TGTGCCAGCAGCTTGGCGGGGGGCGAGTGGGTAGATACGCAGTATTTT	CASSLAGGEWVDTQYF
NA	TRBV5-1	TRBJ2-7	TRBD1	TGCGCCAGCAGCTTGCTCTCAACACAGGGGGGCGAGCAGTACTTC	CASSLLSTQGGEQYF
NA	TRBV19	TRBJ2-5	TRBD2	TGTGCCAGTAGTAACCTAGCGGGGGTCCAAGAGACCCAGTACTTC	CASSNLAGVQETQYF
NA	TRBV9	TRBJ1-5	NA	TGTGCCAGCAGCTTCGCAGACCAGGGTGAGGGGGATCAGCCCCAGCATTTT	CASSFADQGEGDQPQHF
NA	TRBV4-3	TRBJ1-4	NA	TGCGCCAGCAGCCATGGGAACGCAAAACTGTTTTTT	CASSHGNAKLFF
NA	TRBV5-6	TRBJ2-6	NA	TGTGCCAGCAGCTTGGTAGCTGCAGGGGCCAACGTCCTGACTTTC	CASSLVAAGANVLTF
NA	TRBV19	TRBJ1-5	TRBD1	TGTGCCAGTAGTATAGTCGCAGGGGCAGGGGGTCAGCCCCAGCATTTT	CASSIVAGAGGQPQHF
NA	TRBV12-3/TRBV12-4	TRBJ1-2	NA	TGTGCCAGCAACAACAGGGATGGCTACACCTTC	CASNNRDGYTF
NA	TRBV6-5	TRBJ1-5	NA	TGTGCCAGCACAGCGGGGGTGGCGGGTCAGCCCCAGCATTTT	CASTAGVAGQPQHF
once	TRBV6-6	TRBJ1-1	NA	TGTGCCAGCAGTTACTCTGGGGTCGGAACTGAAGCTTTCTTT	CASSYSGVGTEAFF
NA	TRBV7-9	TRBJ2-1	TRBD2	TGTGCCAGCAGCTCCCACGGGACTAGCGGGAGGCCCGAGCAGTTCTTC	CASSSHGTSGRPEQFF
NA	TRBV7-9	TRBJ1-5	NA	TGTGCCAGCAGCTTGGGGGTTAAACAGCCCCAGCATTTT	CASSLGVKQPQHF
NA	TRBV19	TRBJ1-6	NA	TGTGCCAGTAGTACCCTGCAAGGGCCCAGGGAGAATTCACCCCTCCACTTT	CASSTLQGPRENSPLHF
once	TRBV12-3/TRBV12-4	TRBJ1-2	NA	TGTGCCAGCAGACCGACAGATAACTATGGCTACACCTTC	CASRPTDNYGYTF
NA	TRBV7-8	TRBJ1-5	TRBD1	TGTGCCAGCAGCTCGGACAGGGCCTATAGCAATCAGCCCCAGCATTTT	CASSSDRAYSNQPQHF
NA	TRBV5-1	TRBJ1-2	NA	TGCGCCAGCAGCTTGGTAGGGTTCGATGGCTACACCTTC	CASSLVGFDGYTF
once	TRBV5-4	TRBJ1-5	TRBD1	TGTGCCAGCAGCTCGATCTACAGGGGTGGTGGCAATCAGCCCCAGCATTTT	CASSSIYRGGGNQPQHF
few	TRBV7-2	TRBJ2-1	TRBD2	TGTGCCAGCAGCTTCGGGAGGAATGAGCAGTTCTTC	CASSFGRNEQFF
NA	TRBV10-1	TRBJ1-2	NA	TGCGCCAGCAGTGAGACCGGGGTAATCCTTGCCTTC	CASSETGVILAF